This entry describes one T cell receptor (beta chain). The antigen it binds to is not known. No base qualities exist here, and no much larger clone lies one base off it. These data originate in a study of T cell responses to AZD1222 COVID-19 vaccine listed by TCRdb under 2021. Background on the whole study: TCR sequencing was performed for approximately 240 trial participants, of whom about 200 were given two doses of AZD1222 and 26 were given two doses of MenACWY control vaccine. Enrollment into the trials was organized by age into subgroups of 18-55, 56-69 and 70-plus years, and those subgroups contained roughly 160, 29 and 62 TCR-sequenced participants, respectively. What the authors observed across the whole study: Participants were mostly white British, with more females than males. The authors suggested clonal diversity may have been underestimated. A significant rise in spike-specific TCR breadth and depth was observed after two AZD1222 doses relative to day 0 and relative to MenACWY recipients. Vaccine-associated CD4 TCRs spanned the whole spike protein, with dominant responses in regions 160-218 and 743-854. The 56-69-year group was small, and its depth increase did not reach significance, likely because of low power. Because no day 14 peak-response samples were available, repertoires were characterized only after the peak T cell response. Reportedly, close to half of the unique spike-specific TCRs recognized epitopes lying outside the regions that are mutated in the B.1.351 and B.1.1.7 variants. Conclusions about previously exposed vaccinees were limited because only six or seven AZD1222 recipients were SARS-CoV-2 seropositive at baseline.

V is shortened by 7 bases, J by 5 bases, and the region joining them spans 9 bases. CDR1 and CDR2 are drawn from the germline V gene: WSHSY, SAAADI. From the cysteine through the phenylalanine, the CDR3 covers 12 amino acids. Kept here is only the CDR3 DNA, which spans 36 bases and is read in frame from base 1. The time point label, as the study defines it: about 28 days (+/-7) after the second vaccine dose. AZD1222 recipients given second doses at about 4 weeks or at about 12 weeks were pooled, since spike-specific TCR depth and breadth were not found to differ between the two schedules. The vaccinee samples were drawn from two UK trials, COV001 and COV002, one of which was a single-blind randomized controlled phase 2/3 trial testing AZD1222 (ChAdOx1 nCoV-19) in healthy adults. For TCRbeta chain sequencing, PBMC samples from trial participants were taken at day 0 and at day 28 after the second dose.

The CDR3 regions of human TCRbeta chains were analyzed by immunosequencing. The authors processed their data as follows. TCRs in the repertoires were matched against a reference library of SARS-CoV-2-specific TCRs that had been generated with the MIRA antigen-specificity platform. Breadth was defined as the fraction of unique TCRs that were SARS-CoV-2-associated. Depth was defined as the fraction of total T cells that were SARS-CoV-2-associated. Using the MIRA data, every spike-specific TCR was mapped to the spike region that the TCR reacted to and assigned to either a CD4 or a CD8 class. Log10-transformed breadth and depth values were compared by one-way ANOVA with Sidak's multiple comparisons tests. What TCRdb holds here is the immuneACCESS table cut down to in-frame rearrangements. Part of the clones is not present; checked against another copy, under half of the missing clones reflect an unresolved V gene, and the others are unexplained. That table is the source of V, J and clone size, and D and trimming were worked out from the DNA. Present in this sample are 110,000 or so clones, 85% to 90% of which were seen just once. The ten largest clones capture around 3% of the sample.

This receptor was identified in an adult who received the AZD1222 COVID-19 vaccine. The V and J segments used are TRBV10-2 and TRBJ2-1, with a tentative D gene TRBD1 over 5 matching bases. The sequencing used peripheral blood, collected 28 days after the second AZD1222 dose. CDR3 reads: CASIDRDNEQFF. The nucleotide sequence is TGCGCCAGCATCGACAGAGACAATGAGCAGTTCTTC.